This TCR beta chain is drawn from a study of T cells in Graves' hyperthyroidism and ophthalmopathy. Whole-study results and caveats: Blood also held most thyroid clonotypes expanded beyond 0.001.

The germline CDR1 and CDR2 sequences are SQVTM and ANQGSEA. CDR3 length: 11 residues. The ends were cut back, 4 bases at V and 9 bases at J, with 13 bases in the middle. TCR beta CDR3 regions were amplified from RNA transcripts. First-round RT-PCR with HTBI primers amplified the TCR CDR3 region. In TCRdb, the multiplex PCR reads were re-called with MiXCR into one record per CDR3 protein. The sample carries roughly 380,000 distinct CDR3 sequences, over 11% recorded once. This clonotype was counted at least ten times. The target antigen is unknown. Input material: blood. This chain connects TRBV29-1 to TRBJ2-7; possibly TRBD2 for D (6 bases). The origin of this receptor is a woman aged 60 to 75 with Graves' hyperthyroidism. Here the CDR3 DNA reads TGCAGCGTTGGGACTACTGAGGGGCAGTACTTC. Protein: CSVGTTEGQYF.